This section outlines one T cell receptor beta chain sequence together with its context. The antigen is not known. Germline V gene data show CDR1 as SEHNR and CDR2 as FQNEAQ (reference sequence). This CDR3 has 14 amino acids. With 7 bases removed from V and 1 base from J, the gap between germline ends came to 14 bases. The data derive from a study of post-analysis software for immune sequencing data. Study information: Relapsing-remitting, secondary progressive and progressive-relapsing courses of multiple sclerosis were included.

Carried by the TCR beta cDNA libraries were unique molecular identifiers. When about 0.95 to 10 million T cells were used, they gave approximately 530,000 cDNA molecules. Each CDR3 protein gets one entry after TCRdb re-called the PCR reads with MiXCR. Among hundreds of thousands of distinct CDR3 sequences listed, 40% to 50% were seen once. Study observations and caveats: Elevated frequency relative to controls characterized several TRBV segments in patients, TRBV5-6, TRBV5-1 and TRBV20-1 among them. Controls had significantly higher normalized Chao1 diversity than multiple sclerosis patients. The F measure placed samples prepared in the same batch into strongly shared clusters.

Sequencing was performed on blood. The sequence came from a girl aged 5-17 years with multiple sclerosis. The chain couples TRBV7-9 to TRBJ2-7; D perhaps matches TRBD2 (5 bases). The CDR3 is CASTPYGVSYEQYF. CDR3 DNA sequence: TGTGCCAGCACCCCATACGGGGTGTCCTACGAGCAGTACTTC.